Presented here are 27 T cell receptor beta chains from one specimen sequenced in a study of beta chain features in type 1 diabetes. Reverse transcription of all isolated RNA meant that expressed TCRB transcripts were sequenced. Assay: immunoSEQ multiplex PCR; the TCRdb copy retains only in-frame clones and omits some. Of around 500,000 clones in the sample, approximately 10% are singletons; the top ten hold less than 0.06%. The sequencing sample was made of naive CD4+ T cells from blood. The source is a woman aged 18-29 years in good health.

The genes are TRBV9 and TRBJ2-1; 12 positions agree with TRBD2. This CDR3 has 17 amino acids. V shed 3 bases and J 4 bases; nucleotides not matched to a gene: 8. CDR1 SGDLS and CDR2 YYNGEE come from the germline V gene. This CDR3 reads CASSGRKLAGGYNEQFF. CDR3 bases: TGTGCCAGCAGCGGACGAAAACTAGCGGGAGGATACAATGAGCAGTTCTTC. The full variable domain, rest sourced from reference TRBV9 and TRBJ2-1, is DSGVTQTPKHLITATGQRVTLRCSPRSGDLSVYWYQQSLDQGLQFLIQYYNGEERAKGNILERFSAQQFPDLHSELNLSSLELGDSALYFCASSGRKLAGGYNEQFFGPGTRLTVL.

The chain recombines TRBV29-1 with TRBJ2-7, with TRBD1 identical over 7 bases. The CDR3 has 15 residues. Trimming took 6 bases from V and 3 from J; bases not matched to a gene: 14. CDR1 SQVTM and CDR2 ANQGSEA come from the germline V gene. CDR3 sequence: CSVRTGLKGNYEQYF. CDR3 DNA sequence: TGCAGCGTGCGGACAGGCCTAAAGGGAAACTACGAGCAGTACTTC.

This clone was seen a few times. This chain connects TRBV7-2 to TRBJ2-5; D is unresolved. This CDR3 region has 13 residues. V lost 4 bases and J 1 base, leaving 7 bases between the germline ends. Looked up from germline, CDR1 is SGHTA and CDR2 is FQGNSA. CDR3 region: CASSSLLQETQYF. The CDR3 DNA reads TGTGCCAGCAGCTCCTTACTCCAAGAGACCCAGTACTTC.

This clone has more than one count but fewer than ten. The junction departs from the called germline gene at one end, perhaps through a read error. J is TRBJ2-3 and V is TRBV7-9, with TRBD2 identical over 9 bases. The CDR3 consists of 14 residues. The germline gives CDR1 SEHNR, CDR2 FQNEAQ (reference sequence). The DNA of the CDR3 is TGTGCCAGCAGTTTAGCGGGAGCTCCAGATACGCAGTATTTT. Amino acid sequence: CASSLAGAPDTQYF.

In its sample, this clone was seen a few times. The chain couples TRBV9 to TRBJ1-1; D ambiguous. CDR3 size: 14 residues. CDR1 and CDR2 (germline): SGDLS, YYNGEE. Trimming left V 3 bases short and J 0 bases short, with 9 bases between. The CDR3 spells CASSGDPMNTEAFF. The DNA for the CDR3 is TGTGCCAGCAGCGGAGACCCCATGAACACTGAAGCTTTCTTT.

The chain recombines TRBV7-8 with TRBJ2-7, with TRBD2 identical over 8 bases. V lost 1 base to trimming and J lost 4 bases; unmatched junction nucleotides: 6. CDR1 and CDR2 from the germline V gene are SGHVS and FQNEAQ. The CDR3 spans 15 residues. The CDR3 nucleotides are TGTGCCAGCAGCTTAGTGATAGCGGGGTCTTACGAGCAGTACTTC. Translation: CASSLVIAGSYEQYF.

V is TRBV11-2 and J is TRBJ2-1; 10 nucleotides line up with TRBD2. CDR3 length: 15 amino acids. The germline V gene encodes CDR1 SGHAT and CDR2 FQNNGV. The ends lost 7 bases at V and 4 bases at J; junction bases unmatched: 7. DNA for the CDR3: TGTGCCAGCACCTCCGGGACTAGCGCTTACAATGAGCAGTTCTTC. This gives the protein CASTSGTSAYNEQFF.

The V and J genes are TRBV7-9 and TRBJ1-2, with D maybe TRBD1 (6 bases). Deletions cut 1 base from V and 6 bases from J, with 12 bases between. Germline V gives CDR1 SEHNR, CDR2 FQNEAQ (reference sequence). The CDR3 sequence is 14 residues long. CDR3 coding DNA: TGTGCCAGCAGCTTAGTTGGGACAAGAAATGGCTACACCTTC. This encodes CASSLVGTRNGYTF.

This clone appeared a few times. This sequence joins TRBV18 and TRBJ2-7, with a weak D call TRBD1 (7 bases). Germline CDR1 is KGHSH and CDR2 is LQKENI. This CDR3 is built from 13 residues. Between the trimmed V and J ends, which lost 6 bases and 6 bases, there was a span of 15 bases. The CDR3 sequence: CASSSQQGGEQYV. The CDR3, as DNA: TGTGCCAGCTCGTCACAGCAGGGGGGCGAGCAGTACGTC.

The chain is built from TRBV29-1 and TRBJ2-3; D possibly uses TRBD1 or TRBD2 (5 bases each). CDR1 and CDR2 (germline): SQVTM, ANQGSEA. The CDR3 is 13 residues long. V dropped 3 bases and J dropped 2 bases, with 9 bases sitting between them. CDR3 DNA: TGCAGCGTTGATCACGGGACCACAGATACGCAGTATTTT. This encodes CSVDHGTTDTQYF.

The J gene is TRBJ1-2, the V gene TRBV29-1; 8 bases are shared with TRBD1. V gave up 6 bases and J gave up 5 bases; unmatched junction bases: 5. Per the germline V gene, CDR1 is SQVTM and CDR2 is ANQGSEA. The CDR3 extends over 12 amino acids. CDR3 coding DNA: TGCAGCGTCGTGACAGGGGAGTATGGCTACACCTTC. Its protein product is CSVVTGEYGYTF.

V and J are TRBV9 and TRBJ2-2; 7 bases match TRBD1. The CDR3 spans 16 residues. V lost 0 bases, J lost 2 bases, and 4 bases stayed unmatched. Germline lookup yields CDR1 SGDLS and CDR2 YYNGEE. The CDR3 DNA is TGTGCCAGCAGCGTAGCGACAGGGACAAACACCGGGGAGCTGTTTTTT. It codes for CASSVATGTNTGELFF.

This clone was counted a few times. V is TRBV7-9 and J is TRBJ1-2, with 8 bases that match TRBD1. Germline CDR1 and CDR2: SEHNR and FQNEAQ (reference sequence). The V and J ends lost 5 bases and 4 bases, in that order; junction bases with no gene match: 3. This CDR3 has 13 amino acids. In DNA form, the CDR3 reads TGTGCCAGCAGCCCCGGGACAGGCTATGGCTACACCTTC. This translates into CASSPGTGYGYTF.

This clone showed up just a few times. Other DNA sequences in this sample translate to the same CDR3. The J gene is TRBJ2-2, the V gene TRBV5-6; D unclear. This CDR3 has 13 amino acids. The germline V gene encodes CDR1 SGHDT and CDR2 YYEEEE. V lost 1 base and J lost 0, with 1 base in between. CDR3 bases: TGTGCCAGCAGCTTGCCGAACACCGGGGAGCTGTTTTTT. It translates to CASSLPNTGELFF. Using reference TRBV5-6 and TRBJ2-2 for the parts outside the CDR3, the full variable domain is DAGVTQSPTHLIKTRGQQVTLRCSPKSGHDTVSWYQQALGQGPQFIFQYYEEEERQRGNFPDRFSGHQFPNYSSELNVNALLLGDSALYLCASSLPNTGELFFGEGSRLTVL.

A few counts support this clone. This chain connects TRBV7-2 to TRBJ1-6; D gene ambiguous. In germline, CDR1 is SGHTA, CDR2 FQGNSA. This CDR3 spans 14 amino acids. V lost 3 bases and J lost 10, with 13 bases in between. Here the CDR3 reads CASSFSDWASPLHF. The DNA for the CDR3 is TGTGCCAGCAGCTTTTCAGACTGGGCCTCACCCCTCCACTTT.

This clone has a handful of counts. This rearrangement joins TRBV7-2 to TRBJ2-2; the match to TRBD2 covers 7 bases. CDR1 is SGHTA, CDR2 FQGNSA, per germline. The CDR3 covers 15 residues. The J segment lost 6 bases and the V segment lost 2 bases, leaving 6 bases of the junction unmatched. The CDR3 reads CASSLQAGVPGELFF. In nucleotides, the CDR3 is TGTGCCAGCAGCTTACAGGCGGGAGTCCCCGGGGAGCTGTTTTTT.

The chain joins TRBV30 to TRBJ1-2; 10 bases line up with TRBD1. The V gene end was trimmed by 3 bases and the J gene end by 8 bases; junction bases not matched to a gene: 12. The V gene's germline CDR1 is GTSNPN and CDR2 SVGIG (reference sequence). CDR3 length: 15 residues. CDR3 region: CAWRSPGQGRTGYTF. In nucleotides, the CDR3 is TGTGCCTGGAGGTCGCCGGGACAGGGGCGCACGGGCTACACCTTC.

The chain couples TRBV5-1 to TRBJ2-5; D not certain. With 5 bases removed from V and 5 bases from J, the gap between germline ends came to 22 bases. Germline values: CDR1 SGHRS, CDR2 YFSETQ. The CDR3 spans 16 residues. The DNA for the CDR3 is TGCGCCAGCAGTCACTCCGTCAGCTCTCCCGGGGAGACCCAGTACTTC. It is translated as CASSHSVSSPGETQYF.

J is TRBJ2-2 and V is TRBV19, with D maybe TRBD2 (5 bases). The V gene lost 8 bases and the J gene lost 1 base, with 8 bases spanning the gap. Germline loops: CDR1 LNHDA, CDR2 SQIVND (reference sequence). The CDR3 has 13 amino acids. CDR3 bases: TGTGCCAGTCGGGCGGGGAACACCGGGGAGCTGTTTTTT. Protein sequence: CASRAGNTGELFF.

The V call is TRBV4-3, the J call TRBJ2-7; TRBD2 matches 7 bases. The CDR3 loop spans 15 amino acids. Germline loops: CDR1 LGHNA, CDR2 YSLEER. V lost 4 bases, J lost 2 bases, and 8 bases stayed unmatched. The CDR3 here is CASSRGEGLPYEQYF. CDR3 bases: TGCGCCAGCAGCCGAGGCGAGGGACTACCCTACGAGCAGTACTTC.

This chain joins TRBV29-1 and TRBJ2-3; D call uncertain. Per germline, CDR1 SQVTM and CDR2 ANQGSEA. The ends were cut back, 7 bases at V and 1 base at J, with 12 bases in the middle. This CDR3 has 13 residues. CDR3 protein: CSGSIGGTDTQYF. The DNA for the CDR3 is TGCAGCGGTTCTATTGGGGGCACAGATACGCAGTATTTT.

In this sample, this clone turned up a few times. V is TRBV28 and J is TRBJ1-1; 7 nucleotides agree with TRBD1. The germline V gene encodes CDR1 MDHEN and CDR2 SYDVKM. There are 13 residues in the CDR3. With 5 bases clipped from V and 9 bases from J, the junction kept 9 bases outside the gene matches. CDR3 residues: CASSHPTGAKAFF. In nucleotides, the CDR3 is TGTGCCAGCAGTCACCCAACAGGGGCCAAAGCTTTCTTT. Full variable domain (outside the CDR3, taken from reference TRBV28 and TRBJ1-1): DVKVTQSSRYLVKRTGEKVFLECVQDMDHENMFWYRQDPGLGLRLIYFSYDVKMKEKGDIPEGYSVSREKKERFSLILESASTNQTSMYLCASSHPTGAKAFFGQGTRLTVV.

The V gene is TRBV13, the J gene TRBJ2-5; 7 nucleotides line up with TRBD1. Trimming cost V 6 bases and J 7 bases; bases outside gene matches: 8. CDR1 and CDR2 (germline): PRHDT, FYEKMQ (reference sequence). The CDR3 extends over 13 amino acids. The CDR3 loop reads CASRLGGSGTQYF. The CDR3 region has the DNA TGTGCCAGCAGGCTAGGGGGCTCAGGGACCCAGTACTTC.

A few counts support this clone. The V call is TRBV30, the J call TRBJ2-6, with 8 bases identical to TRBD1. Germline CDR1 is GTSNPN and CDR2 is SVGIG (reference sequence). V was clipped by 2 bases and J by 1 base; unmatched bases: 10. This CDR3 is built from 18 residues. CDR3 DNA sequence: TGTGCCTGGAGTTTCTCCCGGGACAGGTTATCTGGGGCCAACGTCCTGACTTTC. This gives the protein CAWSFSRDRLSGANVLTF.

The chain has TRBV7-2 and TRBJ1-5; no firm D call. The germline V gene has CDR1 SGHTA and CDR2 FQGNSA. The germline V and J ends were trimmed by 5 bases and 5 bases, with 10 bases remaining between them. The CDR3 contains 13 residues. CDR3 amino acids: CASSTYGDQPQHF. CDR3 DNA: TGTGCCAGCAGCACATACGGCGATCAGCCCCAGCATTTT.

Of note for this clone: Other DNA sequences in the same sample also yield this CDR3. The CDR3 protein is CASSLEGGETQYF. Written as DNA, the CDR3 is TGCGCCAGCAGCTTGGAAGGCGGAGAGACCCAGTACTTC. The chain has TRBV5-1 and TRBJ2-5; D not resolved. Trimming left V 0 bases short and J 4 bases short, with 7 bases between. The CDR3 runs to 13 residues. CDR1 is SGHRS, CDR2 YFSETQ, per germline.

The table lists this clone with a few counts. This chain uses TRBV29-1 with TRBJ2-2; maybe TRBD1 (6 bases). Trimming stripped 4 bases from V and 2 bases from J, with 20 bases between. Germline V gene sequence: CDR1 SQVTM, CDR2 ANQGSEA. The CDR3 has 17 amino acids. In nucleotides, the CDR3 is TGCAGCGTTGCCCCCCACGACAGGAGTAGTAACACCGGGGAGCTGTTTTTT. Its translation is CSVAPHDRSSNTGELFF.